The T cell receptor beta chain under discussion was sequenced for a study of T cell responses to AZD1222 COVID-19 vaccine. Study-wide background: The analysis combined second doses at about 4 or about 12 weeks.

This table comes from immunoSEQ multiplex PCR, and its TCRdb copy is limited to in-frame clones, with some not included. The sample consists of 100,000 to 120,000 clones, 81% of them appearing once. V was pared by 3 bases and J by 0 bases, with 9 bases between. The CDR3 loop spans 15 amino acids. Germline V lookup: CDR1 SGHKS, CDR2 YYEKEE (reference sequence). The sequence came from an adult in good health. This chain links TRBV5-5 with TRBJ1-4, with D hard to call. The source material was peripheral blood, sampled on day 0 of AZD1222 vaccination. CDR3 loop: CASSSWETTNEKLFF. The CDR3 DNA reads TGTGCCAGCAGCTCCTGGGAGACAACTAATGAAAAACTGTTTTTT. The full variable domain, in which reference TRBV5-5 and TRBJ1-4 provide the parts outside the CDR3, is DAGVTQSPTHLIKTRGQQVTLRCSPISGHKSVSWYQQVLGQGPQFIFQYYEKEERGRGNFPDRFSARQFPNYSSELNVNALLLGDSALYLCASSSWETTNEKLFFGSGTQLSVL.